These 2 T cell receptor beta chains were sequenced from one sample in a study of identical twins. MiXCR, run by TCRdb on the 5' RACE reads, gives a single entry per CDR3 protein. The sample has about 240,000 distinct CDR3 sequences, 8% to 11% seen once. Input material: memory T cells sorted from blood. Receptors were obtained from a man aged 50-59 years in good health.

In regard to this clonotype: A clone one base away is much larger, so this may be a read error. This chain connects TRBV12-3 or TRBV12-4 to TRBJ1-1, with a tentative D call TRBD1 (6 bases). The CDR3 length is 17 residues. The CDR3 loop is CASRGTLGWAMNNEAFF. The CDR3 bases are TGTGCCAGCAGGGGGACACTAGGATGGGCCATGAACAATGAAGCTTTCTTT.

This clonotype was observed at least ten times. V is TRBV5-1 and J is TRBJ2-2, with D uncertain. The CDR3 spans 15 residues. Trimming stripped 1 base from V and 4 bases from J, with 11 bases between. From germline, CDR1 is SGHRS and CDR2 YFSETQ. The DNA of the CDR3 is TGCGCCAGCAGCTTGTCTAACAGATTCACCGGGGAGCTGTTTTTT. Translating it yields CASSLSNRFTGELFF.